The entry below describes one T cell receptor beta chain. It lacks a known antigen. Qualities for individual bases were not recorded, and no much larger clone is one base off. CDR1 and CDR2 (SGHTA, FQGNSA) derive from the germline V gene. The junction shows trimming of 7 bases on V and 0 bases on J, plus 16 bases between the germline ends. CDR3 length: 15 amino acids, cysteine to phenylalanine. The only DNA kept is the CDR3, 45 bases in frame from the first base. Focal radiation therapy combined with CTLA-4 blockade (ipilimumab) was tested in patients with chemo-refractory metastatic non-small-cell lung cancer. Libraries were made using the immunoSEQ multiplex PCR assay. TCRdb took over this immuneACCESS table, retaining in-frame rearrangements with V and J assigned. Such tables are incomplete; in checked studies, under half of the missing clones stem from an unresolved V gene, and the remainder is unexplained. This sample has about 97,000 clones in its table, and about four fifths of those were observed once. The ten top clones hold around 3% of the sample.

The data originate from a study of radiotherapy plus CTLA-4 blockade in lung cancer (dated by TCRdb to 2017 to 2018). As for the study more broadly: Objective responses were observed in approximately 18% of enrolled patients, and disease control was achieved in less than 35%.

Study-wide conclusions, independent of this receptor: TCR clones derived from tumors expanded in peripheral blood after treatment with radiotherapy and ipilimumab. The strongest predictors of response, as reported, were early dynamic changes in blood T cell clones along with a rise in serum interferon-beta after radiation.

The receptor comes from a human donor with non-small cell lung cancer who had a partial response to radiotherapy plus ipilimumab. Some clones in this sample may be carry-over from other donors' samples. Sequencing used peripheral blood, obtained from a patient treated with radiotherapy plus ipilimumab. The sequence is built from TRBV7-2 and TRBJ2-7, with TRBD1 tentatively as D gene (6 bases match). The DNA is as follows: TGTGCCAGCACCCTAGAAGGGGGACACTCCTACGAGCAGTACTTC. It encodes CASTLEGGHSYEQYF.